Following are 31 T cell receptor beta chains from one sample sequenced in a study of tumor-infiltrating lymphocytes in primary liver carcinoma. Total RNA (around 500 ng) served as template for TCR beta cDNA synthesis primed by a constant-region primer. Libraries covering TCR beta were generated through three nested multiplex PCR rounds (using a slightly modified ARM-PCR). PCR rounds one and two used TRBV1-TRBV30 forward primers with a C-beta reverse primer for approximately 11 cycles each. TCRdb ran MiXCR on the multiplex PCR reads and lists one entry per CDR3 protein. The sample yields 150,000 to 200,000 distinct CDR3 sequences, less than 65% seen once. RNA isolated from unsorted whole blood supplied the blood RNA, with germline DNA also extracted. Sequenced input: peripheral blood. The receptors come from a woman aged 55 to 70 with primary liver carcinoma and hepatitis B virus infection.

Of note for this clonotype: Sequence at one end of the junction differs from germline and may be a read error. The V and J genes are TRBV14 and TRBJ2-2, with 8 bases identical to TRBD1. This CDR3 is built from 13 residues. Looked up from germline, CDR1 is SGHDN and CDR2 is FVKESK. As DNA, the CDR3 is TGTGCCGGCAGTTCAGGGGGCCCCGGGCAGCTGTTTTTT. It encodes CAGSSGGPGQLFF.

Of note for this clonotype: A read error may explain this, as a much larger clone is one base away. The chain joins TRBV6-1 to TRBJ2-7; D may be TRBD1 (6 bases). The CDR3 sequence is 12 residues long. The ends were cut back, 11 bases at V and 0 bases at J, with 11 bases in the middle. Germline CDR1 and CDR2: MNHNS and SASEGT. In DNA form, the CDR3 reads TGTGCCTCAGACAGGATCTCCTACGAGCAGTACTTC. Protein: CASDRISYEQYF.

The table lists this clonotype with many counts. The J gene is TRBJ1-4, the V gene TRBV28; 7 bases line up with TRBD1. There are 13 residues in the CDR3. Trimming removed 10 bases from V and 4 bases from J; junction bases left unmatched: 6. CDR1 is MDHEN and CDR2 is SYDVKM in the germline V gene. The CDR3 protein is CATLRQGNEKLFF. In DNA, the CDR3 is TGTGCCACCCTTAGACAGGGTAATGAAAAACTGTTTTTT. The whole variable domain, filled in from reference TRBV28 and TRBJ1-4, reads DVKVTQSSRYLVKRTGEKVFLECVQDMDHENMFWYRQDPGLGLRLIYFSYDVKMKEKGDIPEGYSVSREKKERFSLILESASTNQTSMYLCATLRQGNEKLFFGSGTQLSVL.

Points on this clonotype: This likely comes from a read error, as the CDR3 has no conserved phenylalanine or tryptophan at its end. The chain carries TRBV4-1 and TRBJ1-1, with D unresolved. This CDR3 is built from 14 residues. Trimming left V 6 bases short and J 7 bases short, with 18 bases between. CDR1 MGHRA and CDR2 YSYEKL come from the germline V gene. This CDR3 is CASSPLLRDNEAFL. The CDR3 DNA follows: TGCGCCAGCAGTCCTTTGCTGAGAGACAATGAAGCTTTCCTT.

This clonotype was found many times. The chain is built from TRBV6-5 and TRBJ2-1; 8 bases fit TRBD1. Trimming took 4 bases from V and 8 from J; bases not matched to a gene: 1. The CDR3 consists of 12 residues. CDR1 and CDR2 (germline): MNHEY, SVGAGI. CDR3 in amino acids: CASSLQGDEQFF. The CDR3 DNA is TGTGCCAGCAGTTTACAGGGGGATGAGCAGTTCTTC.

Concerning this clonotype itself: Because it lacks the conserved phenylalanine or tryptophan at the end, this CDR3 is likely a read error. It is unclear where the CDR3 begins or ends on the DNA, so no DNA is shown, and the CDR3 is as TCRdb lists it. The J gene is TRBJ2-2, the V gene TRBV11-2; no check of the table's D call, TRBD1, against the DNA was made. The CDR3 is made up of 15 amino acids, end residues included. Germline loops: CDR1 SGHAT, CDR2 FQNNGV. CDR3: CASSLGGTHTGELFS.

This clonotype was counted at least ten times. The chain links TRBV13 to TRBJ1-1, with D possibly being TRBD1 (5 bases). The germline V gene has CDR1 PRHDT and CDR2 FYEKMQ (reference sequence). Trimming removed 5 bases from V and 1 base from J, with 14 bases in between. The length of the CDR3 is 15 residues. The CDR3 DNA reads as TGTGCCAGCAGCCGCCCCGTGGGGACGAACACTGAAGCTTTCTTT. Translating gives CASSRPVGTNTEAFF.

This clonotype was observed a few times. V usage is TRBV6-1 and J usage is TRBJ1-5; D gene unclear. Germline lookup yields CDR1 MNHNS and CDR2 SASEGT. Trimming stripped 4 bases from V and 6 bases from J, with 10 bases between. CDR3 length equals 13 residues. In DNA form, the CDR3 reads TGTGCCAGCAGTGGTGGACGCCGTCAGCCCCAGCATTTT. It encodes CASSGGRRQPQHF.

This clonotype was recorded many times. The V gene is TRBV29-1, the J gene TRBJ1-1; tentatively, D is TRBD1 (5 bases). Looked up from germline, CDR1 is SQVTM and CDR2 is ANQGSEA. The CDR3 totals 12 residues. The V end was cut by 4 bases, the J end by 4 bases, with 10 bases between. The CDR3 coding sequence is TGCAGCGTTGGGGGGAGGAGCACTGAAGCTTTCTTT. Protein: CSVGGRSTEAFF.

As for this clonotype: A read error is possible here, since a much larger clone lies one base away. Because the CDR3 is missing its conserved closing phenylalanine or tryptophan, this is likely a read error. The V and J genes are TRBV12-3 or TRBV12-4 and TRBJ2-1, with D perhaps being TRBD1 or TRBD2 (5 bases each). V lost 5 bases and J 9 bases, leaving 20 bases between the germline ends. CDR3 length: 15 amino acids. The CDR3 is CASSTPGTFTGEQFS. CDR3 in DNA: TGTGCCAGCAGTACCCCCGGGACCTTCACGGGTGAGCAGTTCTCC.

The J gene is TRBJ1-2, the V gene TRBV6-5; weak D call: TRBD1 (5 bases). This CDR3 is built from 14 residues. Trimming pared 6 bases from V and 6 bases from J, leaving 17 bases between. The V gene's germline CDR1 is MNHEY and CDR2 SVGAGI. Here the CDR3 DNA reads TGTGCCAGCAGCGCCCAGTATGGCAGGGATGGCTACACCTTC. It codes for CASSAQYGRDGYTF.

This clonotype occurred a few times. A much more abundant neighbour one base away suggests this may be a read error. The rearrangement uses TRBV29-1 and TRBJ2-1; D is ambiguous. The V gene's germline CDR1 is SQVTM and CDR2 ANQGSEA. The CDR3 runs to 12 residues. CDR3 coding DNA: TGCGGAATAGTGCCCCCCTACAATGAGCAGCTCTTC. Translated: CGIVPPYNEQLF.

This clonotype was observed a single time. V gene TRBV11-2 combines with J gene TRBJ2-3; 7 bases agree with TRBD2. This CDR3 region has 15 residues. V gave up 6 bases and J gave up 11 bases; unmatched junction bases: 17. Germline-derived CDR1 and CDR2 are SGHAT and FQNNGV. The chain's CDR3 is CASRLEAGDTDMQYF. The CDR3 DNA is TGTGCCAGCAGACTAGAGGCGGGAGACACAGACATGCAGTATTTT. Filled out from reference TRBV11-2 and TRBJ2-3, the complete variable domain reads EAGVAQSPRYKIIEKRQSVAFWCNPISGHATLYWYQQILGQGPKLLIQFQNNGVVDDSQLPKDRFSAERLKGVDSTLKIQPAKLEDSAVYLCASRLEAGDTDMQYFGPGTRLTVL.

V usage is TRBV29-1 and J usage is TRBJ2-7; perhaps TRBD1 as D (5 bases). Trimming stripped 6 bases from V and 13 bases from J, with 28 bases between. Per the germline V gene, CDR1 is SQVTM and CDR2 is ANQGSEA. The CDR3 has 14 residues. The CDR3 region has the DNA TGCAGCGTCCAGAATAGGGGCAGTTATTACGAGTACTACTTC. Translated: CSVQNRGSYYEYYF.

The chain joins TRBV5-1 to TRBJ2-7; no clear D. There are 13 residues in the CDR3. The V end lost 1 base, the J end lost 5 bases, and 10 bases lay between the germline ends. CDR1 and CDR2 (germline): SGHRS, YFSETQ. The CDR3 region has the DNA TGCGCCAGCAGCTTGTTGGGTCCCCACGAGCAGTACTTC. It codes for CASSLLGPHEQYF.

CDR3: CASRVYEQYF. CDR3 DNA: TGTGCCAGCAGGGTATACGAGCAGTACTTC. The chain employs TRBV2 and TRBJ2-7, with D hard to call. The CDR3 spans 10 residues. V lost 6 bases, J lost 4 bases, and 4 bases lay in between. Germline values: CDR1 SNHLY, CDR2 FYNNEI.

This chain uses TRBV4-1 with TRBJ2-3, with 12 nucleotides matching TRBD2. With V trimmed by 8 bases and J by 0 bases, 9 bases remained unmatched. The CDR3 extends over 17 amino acids. Looked up from germline, CDR1 is MGHRA and CDR2 is YSYEKL. The CDR3 here is CASCLGLAGTSTDTQYF. DNA of the CDR3: TGCGCCAGCTGCCTAGGACTAGCGGGAACTAGCACAGATACGCAGTATTTT.

The table lists this clonotype with many counts. This sequence joins TRBV11-1 and TRBJ2-1; 12 bases map to TRBD2. CDR1 is SGHAT, CDR2 FQDESV, per germline (reference sequence). CDR3 length: 17 amino acids. Losses at the gene ends were 6 bases for V and 7 bases for J; bases not matched to a gene: 13. CDR3 bases: TGTGCCAGCAGTTTTAACCTTGGACTAGCGGGAACAAATGAGCAGTTCTTC. Translated: CASSFNLGLAGTNEQFF. The whole variable domain, filled in from reference TRBV11-1 and TRBJ2-1, reads EAEVAQSPRYKITEKSQAVAFWCDPISGHATLYWYRQILGQGPELLVQFQDESVVDDSQLPKDRFSAERLKGVDSTLKIQPAELGDSAMYLCASSFNLGLAGTNEQFFGPGTRLTVL.

This clonotype was seen once. V usage is TRBV11-1 and J usage is TRBJ2-3; the D gene could be TRBD1 or TRBD2 (5 bases each). The CDR3 loop spans 13 amino acids. CDR1 is SGHAT and CDR2 is FQDESV in the germline V gene (reference sequence). V lost 4 bases and J lost 6, with 11 bases in between. CDR3 DNA: TGTGCCAGCAGCTGGGACCGAATTGATACGCAGTATTTT. This sequence encodes CASSWDRIDTQYF.

A remark on this clonotype: This may be a read error, as it is one base from a much larger clone. The chain is built from TRBV5-4 and TRBJ2-3; 8 bases match TRBD1. Germline V gene sequence: CDR1 SGHNT, CDR2 YYREEE (reference sequence). The CDR3 is 15 residues long. Trimming removed 1 base from V and 1 base from J; junction bases left unmatched: 2. The CDR3 region has the DNA TGTGCCAGCAGCTTGTGGACAGGGCGCACAGATACGCAGTATTTT. Translation gives CASSLWTGRTDTQYF.

This clonotype was counted between two and nine times. J is TRBJ2-1 and V is TRBV24-1; D may be TRBD2 (6 bases). V lost 7 bases and J lost 4, with 16 bases in between. CDR1 KGHDR and CDR2 SFDVKD come from the germline V gene. There are 15 residues in the CDR3. The CDR3 DNA follows: TGTGCCACCAGGACGGCCGGGAGAAGGTACAATGAGCAGTTCTTC. This gives the protein CATRTAGRRYNEQFF.

This chain joins TRBV5-6 and TRBJ1-2; D is ambiguous. Germline V gene data show CDR1 as SGHDT and CDR2 as YYEEEE. There are 15 residues in the CDR3. V lost 1 base and J 12 bases, leaving 22 bases between the germline ends. CDR3 in amino acids: CASSLFFGASDGHTF. CDR3 DNA sequence: TGTGCCAGCAGCTTGTTCTTTGGTGCTAGTGACGGCCACACCTTC. Combining the CDR3 with reference TRBV5-6 and TRBJ1-2 gives the whole variable domain DAGVTQSPTHLIKTRGQQVTLRCSPKSGHDTVSWYQQALGQGPQFIFQYYEEEERQRGNFPDRFSGHQFPNYSSELNVNALLLGDSALYLCASSLFFGASDGHTFGSGTRLTVV.

In the case of this clonotype: Compared with germline, one end of the junction differs, possibly owing to a read error. The chain couples TRBV29-1 to TRBJ2-7; D might be TRBD1 (5 bases). Germline V gives CDR1 SQVTM, CDR2 ANQGSEA. This CDR3 spans 15 amino acids. CDR3 residues: CSVLPVETVAYKQYF. The CDR3 bases are TGCAGCGTTCTTCCAGTGGAGACAGTAGCCTACAAGCAGTACTTC.

This clonotype is a singleton in its sample. This may arise from a read error, as a much more abundant clone is one base away. This sequence joins TRBV6-6 and TRBJ2-7; D remains ambiguous. V lost 6 bases to trimming and J lost 6 bases, with 15 bases between them. Germline CDR1 and CDR2: MNHNY and SVGAGI (reference sequence). There are 13 residues in the CDR3. The CDR3, as DNA: TGTGCCAGCAGCGAGCAACTCCAGTTCGAGCAGTACTTC. Translated, it gives CASSEQLQFEQYF.

Concerning this clonotype itself: At one of its ends the junction is not consistent with the germline gene, which may arise from a read error. The chain combines TRBV7-9 with TRBJ2-3; TRBD2 is a possible D gene (5 bases). The CDR3 length is 15 residues. Per germline, CDR1 SEHNR and CDR2 FQNEAQ (reference sequence). CDR3 region: CVSSFSGISTDTQYF. CDR3 sequence (DNA): TGTGTCAGCAGCTTCTCGGGGATAAGCACAGATACGCAGTATTTT.

This clonotype was seen at least ten times. The junction and the germline gene differ at one end; a read error may be behind it. The V gene is TRBV29-1, the J gene TRBJ2-7; unclear D gene. Germline assignment: CDR1 SQVTM and CDR2 ANQGSEA. The CDR3 contains 11 residues. The CDR3 DNA reads as TGCAGCGTTGAATCTAGGCGGCTCCATTTCTTC. It is translated as CSVESRRLHFF.

This clonotype was detected only a few times. A clone one base away is much larger, so this may be a read error. In nucleotides, the CDR3 is TGTGCCAGCAGTTTTCATCGGGGGAACACCGGGGGGCTGTTTTTT. It translates to CASSFHRGNTGGLFF. The chain links TRBV12-3 or TRBV12-4 to TRBJ2-2; tentatively, D is TRBD2 (6 bases). The CDR3 is made up of 15 amino acids.

In this sample, this clonotype turned up a few times. The gene calls are TRBV5-5 and TRBJ2-5; 12 nucleotides agree with TRBD2. Germline V CDR1 and CDR2: SGHKS, YYEKEE (reference sequence). The CDR3 loop spans 16 amino acids. J gave up 1 base and V 4 bases, and 5 bases lay outside the gene matches. CDR3 amino acids: CASSPTLAGGQETQYF. CDR3 DNA: TGTGCCAGCAGCCCCACACTAGCGGGAGGCCAAGAGACCCAGTACTTC.

About this clonotype itself: A much larger clone lies a single base off, so this may be a read error. The CDR3 sequence is CASSLMAAGISGYTF. The CDR3 nucleotides are TGTGCCAGCAGCTTGATGGCAGCGGGAATCTCCGGCTACACCTTC. V gene TRBV5-8 combines with J gene TRBJ1-2, with no clear D. The germline gives CDR1 SGHTS, CDR2 YDEGEE. The CDR3 totals 15 residues. The V end was cut by 1 base, the J end by 8 bases, with 18 bases between.

This clonotype has more than one count but fewer than ten. This chain joins TRBV5-1 and TRBJ2-3, with D possibly matching TRBD1 (5 bases). Trimming took off 4 bases at V and 0 bases at J, with 9 bases between the two ends. Germline V gene data show CDR1 as SGHRS and CDR2 as YFSETQ. This CDR3 is 14 amino acids long. CDR3 sequence reads: CASSRGSSTDTQYF. In DNA, the CDR3 is TGCGCCAGCAGCAGGGGTTCTAGCACAGATACGCAGTATTTT. The whole variable domain, remainder taken from reference TRBV5-1 and TRBJ2-3, is KAGVTQTPRYLIKTRGQQVTLSCSPISGHRSVSWYQQTPGQGLQFLFEYFSETQRNKGNFPGRFSGRQFSNSRSEMNVSTLELGDSALYLCASSRGSSTDTQYFGPGTRLTVL.

Regarding this clonotype: At one end the junction does not follow the germline gene, possibly because of a read error. The chain combines TRBV11-1 with TRBJ2-1; D is unclear. The length of the CDR3 is 14 residues. Germline V gene sequence: CDR1 SGHAT, CDR2 FQDESV (reference sequence). CDR3 sequence reads: CASSPGQSYNEQSF. The CDR3 nucleotides are TGTGCCAGTAGCCCCGGGCAGTCCTACAATGAGCAGTCCTTC. Complete variable domain (other parts from reference TRBV11-1 and TRBJ2-1): EAEVAQSPRYKITEKSQAVAFWCDPISGHATLYWYRQILGQGPELLVQFQDESVVDDSQLPKDRFSAERLKGVDSTLKIQPAELGDSAMYLCASSPGQSYNEQSFGPGTRLTVL.